This T cell receptor beta chain was captured in a study of graft-versus-host responses after intestinal transplantation. Across the study: Each transplant was multivisceral, liver-intestinal, or isolated intestinal.

In the case of this clone: Its antigen is as yet unknown.

Study-level results: GvH clones were found in recipient marrow; some appeared first in ileum or blood. Graft-donor T cell macrochimerism in patients accompanied high graft-versus-host to host-versus-graft clonal ratios in allografts.

V shed 4 bases and J shed 0 bases, with 6 bases lying between them. Germline V CDR1 and CDR2: LNHDA, SQIVND (reference sequence). CDR3 length: 13 residues. Some clones are missing from TCRdb's copy, which holds only in-frame ones; the method was immunoSEQ multiplex PCR. The sample lists some 110,000 clones; approximately 94% were seen once. The chain recombines TRBV19 with TRBJ1-1; D gene ambiguous. This sequence was found in a human donor who was the organ donor for an intestinal transplant. Sequencing used unstimulated CD4+ T cells sorted from spleen or lymph node cells, obtained before transplant. The CDR3 DNA sequence: TGTGCCAGTAGTACCAGAGTGAACACTGAAGCTTTCTTT. Protein product: CASSTRVNTEAFF.